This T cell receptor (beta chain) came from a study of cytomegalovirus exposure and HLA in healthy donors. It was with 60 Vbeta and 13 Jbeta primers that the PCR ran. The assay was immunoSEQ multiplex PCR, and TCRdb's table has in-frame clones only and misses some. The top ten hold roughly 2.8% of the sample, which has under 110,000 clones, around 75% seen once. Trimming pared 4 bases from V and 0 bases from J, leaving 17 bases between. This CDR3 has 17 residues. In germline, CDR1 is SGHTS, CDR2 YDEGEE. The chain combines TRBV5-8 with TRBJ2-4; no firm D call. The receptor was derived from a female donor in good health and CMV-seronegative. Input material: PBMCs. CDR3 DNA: TGTGCCAGCAGCGCCCGACTGAATATCTTAGCCAAAAACATTCAGTACTTC. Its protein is CASSARLNILAKNIQYF.